The 28 T cell receptor beta chains below all came from one sample that was sequenced in a study of T cell responses to AZD1222 COVID-19 vaccine. The assay was immunoSEQ multiplex PCR, and TCRdb's table has in-frame clones only and misses some. The data contain about 170,000 clones, 87% of them singletons. The input for sequencing was peripheral blood, taken 28 days after the second AZD1222 dose. The receptors here all came from an adult who received the AZD1222 COVID-19 vaccine.

The chain carries TRBV6-2 or TRBV6-3 and TRBJ1-6, with TRBD1 matching over 8 bases. Germline V gene data show CDR1 as MNHEY and CDR2 as SVGEGT. CDR3 size: 15 residues. Trimming removed 5 bases from V and 5 bases from J; junction bases left unmatched: 5. The CDR3 loop reads CASSPGDRNNSPLHF. In nucleotides, the CDR3 is TGTGCCAGCAGTCCGGGGGACAGGAATAATTCACCCCTCCACTTT.

V and J are TRBV3-1 (or the pseudogene TRBV3-2) and TRBJ2-1; possibly TRBD1 for D (5 bases). Trimming cost V 1 base and J 2 bases, with 9 bases left between them. There are 15 residues in the CDR3. Looked up from germline, CDR1 is LGHDT and CDR2 is YNNKEL (reference sequence). The CDR3 DNA reads TGTGCCAGCAGCCAAGCAGGGCTAACCTACAATGAGCAGTTCTTC. It yields the protein CASSQAGLTYNEQFF.

This chain uses TRBV4-1 with TRBJ2-7, with D uncertain. Germline V gene sequence: CDR1 MGHRA, CDR2 YSYEKL. The CDR3 has 14 residues. The V end was cut by 1 base, the J end by 0 bases, with 7 bases between. CDR3 protein: CASSQVKSSYEQYF. CDR3 nucleotide sequence: TGCGCCAGCAGCCAAGTTAAAAGCTCCTACGAGCAGTACTTC.

J is TRBJ1-1 and V is TRBV28; perhaps TRBD1 as D (5 bases). Germline CDR1 MDHEN, CDR2 SYDVKM. The germline V and J ends were trimmed by 6 bases and 6 bases, with 11 bases remaining between them. The length of the CDR3 is 12 residues. The CDR3 DNA is TGTGCCAGCAGGCCAGGGTTTGCTGAAGCTTTCTTT. Protein: CASRPGFAEAFF.

This sequence joins TRBV7-9 and TRBJ2-2; unclear D gene. This CDR3 has 14 amino acids. The germline gives CDR1 SEHNR, CDR2 FQNEAQ (reference sequence). The V end was cut by 4 bases, the J end by 8 bases, with 14 bases between. CDR3 region: CASSSPGQKGELFF. The CDR3 DNA follows: TGTGCCAGCAGCTCGCCGGGTCAAAAAGGGGAGCTGTTTTTT.

This chain uses TRBV19 with TRBJ2-5; TRBD1 is a possible D gene (5 bases). The CDR3 has 13 amino acids. Trimming cost V 7 bases and J 3 bases, with 12 bases left between them. Germline CDR1 and CDR2: LNHDA and SQIVND (reference sequence). CDR3 nucleotides: TGTGCCAGTAACTCCCTGACAGAAGAGACCCAGTACTTC. This sequence encodes CASNSLTEETQYF.

The rearrangement joins TRBV11-2 to TRBJ1-6, with D perhaps matching TRBD1 (5 bases). CDR3 length equals 13 residues. CDR1 SGHAT and CDR2 FQNNGV come from the germline V gene. V lost 1 base and J 8 bases, leaving 6 bases between the germline ends. The CDR3: CASSLGGDSPLHF. The CDR3 DNA follows: TGTGCCAGCAGCTTAGGGGGCGATTCACCCCTCCACTTT.

The chain joins TRBV30 to TRBJ2-7; D unresolved. CDR1 is GTSNPN and CDR2 is SVGIG in the germline V gene (reference sequence). V lost 0 bases to trimming and J lost 2 bases, with 11 bases between them. The CDR3 length is 14 residues. The CDR3 spells CAWSVPQGTYEQYF. CDR3 nucleotide sequence: TGTGCCTGGAGTGTACCCCAAGGTACCTACGAGCAGTACTTC.

The table lists this clone with a count of one. The chain is built from TRBV9 and TRBJ1-1, with 7 bases matching TRBD1. V lost 1 base, J lost 3 bases, and 0 bases stayed unmatched. This CDR3 spans 13 amino acids. Germline CDR1 reads SGDLS; CDR2 reads YYNGEE. The CDR3: CASSVQGDTEAFF. CDR3 in DNA: TGTGCCAGCAGCGTACAGGGGGACACTGAAGCTTTCTTT.

This chain connects TRBV29-1 to TRBJ2-7; TRBD2 is a possible D gene (5 bases). This CDR3 has 11 amino acids. Trimming took off 4 bases at V and 3 bases at J, with 7 bases between the two ends. CDR1 is SQVTM, CDR2 ANQGSEA, per germline. The CDR3 region is CSVVRGYEQYF. The CDR3 DNA is TGCAGCGTTGTTCGGGGCTACGAGCAGTACTTC.

V is TRBV6-5 and J is TRBJ1-3; TRBD1 matches at 9 bases. J was trimmed by 1 base and V by 6 bases; bases with no gene match: 4. The CDR3 is 15 residues long. Germline V gene sequence: CDR1 MNHEY, CDR2 SVGAGI. The DNA for the CDR3 is TGTGCCAGCAGCCCCGGGACAGGGTCTGGAAACACCATATATTTT. Translation gives CASSPGTGSGNTIYF.

The chain uses TRBV14 and TRBJ1-6; D is perhaps TRBD1 (5 bases). This CDR3 region has 13 residues. Looked up from germline, CDR1 is SGHDN and CDR2 is FVKESK. Deletions cut 5 bases from V and 10 bases from J, with 12 bases between. The DNA for the CDR3 is TGTGCCAGCAGCTACCCAGGGCTCTCACCCCTCCACTTT. Translation: CASSYPGLSPLHF.

The rearrangement links TRBV27 to TRBJ1-2; TRBD1 agrees at 7 bases. Per germline, CDR1 MNHEY and CDR2 SMNVEV (reference sequence). The length of the CDR3 is 14 residues. J gave up 6 bases and V 8 bases, and 12 bases lay outside the gene matches. The CDR3 DNA is TGTGCCAGCCGAGATCCCGGGACAGCGGATGGCTACACCTTC. The encoded protein is CASRDPGTADGYTF.

This clone was observed a handful of times. V gene TRBV29-1 combines with J gene TRBJ2-1; 8 bases agree with TRBD1. J gave up 8 bases and V 2 bases, and 2 bases lay outside the gene matches. Germline V gene lookup returns CDR1 SQVTM and CDR2 ANQGSEA. This CDR3 region has 12 residues. The CDR3: CSVETGGHEQFF. CDR3 coding DNA: TGCAGCGTTGAAACAGGGGGGCATGAGCAGTTCTTC.

The genes are TRBV4-1 and TRBJ2-1; D uncertain. V shed 0 bases and J shed 2 bases, with 5 bases lying between them. The CDR3 is 14 residues long. Germline CDR1 MGHRA, CDR2 YSYEKL. CDR3 sequence reads: CASSQDATYNEQFF. CDR3 bases: TGCGCCAGCAGCCAAGACGCCACCTACAATGAGCAGTTCTTC.

The V call is TRBV6-2 or TRBV6-3, the J call TRBJ2-7; weak D call: TRBD2 (7 bases). CDR1 is MNHEY, CDR2 SVGEGT, per germline. The CDR3 has 16 amino acids. Trimming pared 0 bases from V and 5 bases from J, leaving 17 bases between. CDR3 DNA sequence: TGTGCCAGCAGTTACTCGGGCGGGGGCCGGGCCAACGAGCAGTACTTC. It yields the protein CASSYSGGGRANEQYF.

J is TRBJ2-3 and V is TRBV7-9; D is perhaps TRBD1 (6 bases). The CDR3 sequence is 13 residues long. Looked up from germline, CDR1 is SEHNR and CDR2 is FQNEAQ (reference sequence). V lost 8 bases to trimming and J lost 3 bases, with 12 bases between them. CDR3 DNA: TGTGCCAGCTCTTCAGGGGTAACAGATACGCAGTATTTT. Translation gives CASSSGVTDTQYF.

The V and J genes are TRBV12-3 or TRBV12-4 and TRBJ1-1; D not certain. The germline V and J ends were trimmed by 8 bases and 6 bases, with 16 bases remaining between them. CDR3 length equals 13 residues. The CDR3: CASLKRPRAEAFF. CDR3 DNA: TGTGCCAGCCTAAAGAGGCCTAGGGCTGAAGCTTTCTTT.

This clone has just a few counts. The chain has TRBV5-4 and TRBJ2-2; D is unclear. In germline, CDR1 is SGHNT, CDR2 YYREEE (reference sequence). This CDR3 region has 15 residues. Trimming removed 3 bases at V and 4 bases at J, with 13 bases between. In nucleotides, the CDR3 is TGTGCCAGCAGCTCTGGCCTAGTCGGCACCGGGGAGCTGTTTTTT. Amino acid sequence: CASSSGLVGTGELFF.

Here the CDR3 DNA reads TGTGCCAGTAGTATAGCTGGGGACCTCGGCTACGAGCAGTACTTC. It translates to CASSIAGDLGYEQYF. The genes are TRBV19 and TRBJ2-7, with D perhaps matching TRBD1 or TRBD2 (5 bases each). CDR3 length: 15 residues. CDR1 is LNHDA, CDR2 SQIVND, per germline (reference sequence). V dropped 1 base and J dropped 3 bases, with 13 bases sitting between them. Drawing the rest from reference TRBV19 and TRBJ2-7, the complete variable domain is DGGITQSPKYLFRKEGQNVTLSCEQNLNHDAMYWYRQDPGQGLRLIYYSQIVNDFQKGDIAEGYSVSREKKESFPLTVTSAQKNPTAFYLCASSIAGDLGYEQYFGPGTRLTVT.

The V and J genes are TRBV5-1 and TRBJ2-7, with D possibly called TRBD1 or TRBD2 (5 bases each). The CDR3 runs to 14 residues. V dropped 4 bases and J dropped 9 bases, with 20 bases sitting between them. Germline lookup yields CDR1 SGHRS and CDR2 YFSETQ. The CDR3 sequence is CASSRGTQAWGQYF. Written as DNA, the CDR3 is TGCGCCAGCAGCCGAGGGACGCAGGCGTGGGGGCAGTACTTC.

This chain joins TRBV2 and TRBJ2-7; D uncertain. V lost 5 bases and J lost 1, with 15 bases in between. Germline CDR1 is SNHLY and CDR2 is FYNNEI. The CDR3 covers 15 residues. The CDR3 reads CASSLTQSSSYEQYF. The CDR3 bases are TGTGCCAGCAGTCTCACCCAGAGCTCGTCCTACGAGCAGTACTTC.

The CDR3 region is CASSGPGQGGNQPQHF. The CDR3, as DNA: TGTGCCAGCAGTGGACCGGGACAGGGTGGCAATCAGCCCCAGCATTTT. The chain carries TRBV6-1 and TRBJ1-5; 9 nucleotides match TRBD1. CDR3 length: 16 amino acids. From germline, CDR1 is MNHNS and CDR2 SASEGT. Trimming removed 4 bases from V and 2 bases from J; junction bases left unmatched: 6.

The chain is built from TRBV2 and TRBJ1-5; the match to TRBD1 covers 8 bases. Per the germline V gene, CDR1 is SNHLY and CDR2 is FYNNEI. The length of the CDR3 is 16 residues. V trimming: 6 bases; J trimming: 5 bases; junction bases outside the gene matches: 12. In DNA form, the CDR3 reads TGTGCCAGCAGGAATAGACAGGGGCCCCTCTATCAGCCCCAGCATTTT. Amino acids: CASRNRQGPLYQPQHF.

The J gene is TRBJ1-5, the V gene TRBV7-8; no clear D gene. Trimming cost V 5 bases and J 4 bases, with 15 bases left between them. This CDR3 has 15 residues. Germline V gene sequence: CDR1 SGHVS, CDR2 FQNEAQ. CDR3 in amino acids: CASSIRTEGNQPQHF. CDR3 nucleotides: TGTGCCAGCAGCATACGGACGGAAGGGAATCAGCCCCAGCATTTT.

The V call is TRBV12-3 or TRBV12-4, the J call TRBJ1-1, with a possible D match to TRBD1 (5 bases). V was cut by 10 bases and J by 5 bases, with 17 bases left in between. CDR3 size: 13 residues. CDR3 bases: TGTGCCATCATGGGGCTTTTGGGGACTGAAGCTTTCTTT. Amino acid sequence: CAIMGLLGTEAFF.

The rearrangement uses TRBV3-1 (or the pseudogene TRBV3-2) and TRBJ2-7; D is possibly TRBD2 (6 bases). The germline V gene has CDR1 LGHDT and CDR2 YNNKEL (reference sequence). This CDR3 is built from 15 residues. Trimming removed 4 bases at V and 7 bases at J, with 20 bases between. The CDR3 is CASSPHEKGAGEQYF. In DNA, the CDR3 is TGTGCCAGCAGCCCCCACGAGAAAGGAGCGGGTGAGCAGTACTTC.

The sample holds a few counts of this clone. V gene TRBV4-3 combines with J gene TRBJ2-3; 7 positions match TRBD1. The CDR3 runs 15 residues. With 4 bases clipped from V and 2 bases from J, the junction kept 6 bases outside the gene matches. Looked up from germline, CDR1 is LGHNA and CDR2 is YSLEER. CDR3 residues: CASSPRQGITDTQYF. CDR3 sequence (DNA): TGCGCCAGCAGCCCACGACAGGGAATCACAGATACGCAGTATTTT.